This TCR beta chain comes out of a study of cytomegalovirus exposure and HLA in healthy donors. This clone has more than one count but fewer than ten. In the PCR, 60 Vbeta and 13 Jbeta primers were used. Sequencing was performed with immunoSEQ multiplex PCR; in TCRdb, only in-frame clones are kept and a portion is missing. Of about 200,000 clones in the sample, around 75% are singletons; the top ten hold roughly 1.9%. The CDR3 covers 13 residues. Looked up from germline, CDR1 is MDHEN and CDR2 is SYDVKM. Trimming removed 1 base from V and 13 bases from J; junction bases left unmatched: 7. This receptor was obtained from a woman younger than 45 in good health and CMV-seronegative. The material sequenced was PBMCs. The chain joins TRBV28 to TRBJ1-2; 9 positions agree with TRBD1. The CDR3 DNA follows: TGTGCCAGCAGTTTATTGGTCGGGACAGGGTTCACCTTC. It translates to CASSLLVGTGFTF.